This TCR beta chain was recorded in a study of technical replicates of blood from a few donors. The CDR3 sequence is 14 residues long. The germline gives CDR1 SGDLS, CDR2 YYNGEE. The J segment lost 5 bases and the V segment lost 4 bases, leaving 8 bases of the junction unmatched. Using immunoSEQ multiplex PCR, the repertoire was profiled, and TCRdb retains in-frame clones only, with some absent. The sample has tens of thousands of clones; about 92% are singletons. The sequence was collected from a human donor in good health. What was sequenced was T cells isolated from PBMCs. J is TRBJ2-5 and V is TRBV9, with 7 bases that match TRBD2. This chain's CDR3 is CASSTGMTSETQYF. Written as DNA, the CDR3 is TGTGCCAGCAGCACCGGCATGACTAGCGAGACCCAGTACTTC.